Described below is a single T cell receptor beta chain sequence and its context. These data originate in a study of cytomegalovirus exposure and HLA in healthy donors. Looked up from germline, CDR1 is SGHTS and CDR2 is YDEGEE. The V end was cut by 0 bases, the J end by 9 bases, with 12 bases between. The CDR3 totals 13 residues. 60 Vbeta and 13 Jbeta primers were used in PCR. Repertoires were generated with immunoSEQ multiplex PCR, while TCRdb's copy carries only in-frame clones and drops some. In the table there are about 120,000 clones, roughly 70% of which are singletons. The chain uses TRBV5-8 and TRBJ1-1, with unresolved D. Material for sequencing was PBMCs. This clonotype was sampled from a woman aged 25 to 39 in good health and CMV-seronegative. The CDR3, as DNA: TGTGCCAGCAGCTTGGAGATCTCTCTAAAAGCTTTCTTT. Amino acid sequence: CASSLEISLKAFF.